This entry lists 26 T cell receptor beta chains sequenced from one sample in a study of beta chain features in type 1 diabetes. The sequenced template was cDNA made from the entire isolated RNA. Using immunoSEQ multiplex PCR, the repertoire was profiled, and TCRdb retains in-frame clones only, with some absent. The repertoire has 300,000 to 400,000 clones, approximately 12% of them found once; the top ten carry approximately 0.016%. The antigens of these receptors remain unknown. General study findings and limits: Type 1 diabetes patients had TCRB CDR3s that were shorter (moderately but significantly so) in all four CD4+ subsets.

Sequenced input: naive CD4+ T cells from blood. The receptors here all came from a woman aged 18 to 35 with type 1 diabetes.

V and J are TRBV18 and TRBJ2-7; D remains ambiguous. Trimming shortened V by 2 bases and J by 6 bases, and 8 bases separated the two germline ends. The CDR3 is made up of 12 amino acids. Germline CDR1 reads KGHSH; CDR2 reads LQKENI. The CDR3 loop reads CASSPGGREQYV. The CDR3 DNA sequence: TGTGCCAGCTCACCAGGTGGGCGCGAGCAGTACGTC.

CDR3: CASSLSGPGGPLNTEAFF. The CDR3 coding sequence is TGTGCCAGCAGTTTAAGTGGGCCGGGGGGCCCTTTGAACACTGAAGCTTTCTTT. The V and J genes are TRBV27 and TRBJ1-1, with D perhaps matching TRBD1 (6 bases). This CDR3 comprises 18 residues. V lost 2 bases, J lost 0 bases, and 19 bases lay in between. Germline V CDR1 and CDR2: MNHEY, SMNVEV (reference sequence).

V is TRBV5-1 and J is TRBJ2-1; TRBD2 agrees at 7 bases. The CDR3 sequence is 14 residues long. Trimming removed 4 bases from V and 5 bases from J; junction bases left unmatched: 6. The germline V gene encodes CDR1 SGHRS and CDR2 YFSETQ. The CDR3 region is CASSVLAAHNEQFF. The CDR3 DNA sequence: TGCGCCAGCAGCGTTCTAGCGGCCCACAATGAGCAGTTCTTC.

V usage is TRBV7-6 and J usage is TRBJ2-1, with 9 bases identical to TRBD1. V lost 5 bases to trimming and J lost 4 bases; unmatched junction nucleotides: 6. CDR1 SGHVS and CDR2 FNYEAQ come from the germline V gene. CDR3 length equals 15 residues. CDR3 bases: TGTGCCAGCAGCCTAAGGGACAGGGCTTACAATGAGCAGTTCTTC. Translation gives CASSLRDRAYNEQFF.

This clone was found a few times. This sequence joins TRBV5-4 and TRBJ2-6; D remains unclear. The ends were cut back, 4 bases at V and 1 base at J, with 9 bases in the middle. This CDR3 contains 15 residues. Looked up from germline, CDR1 is SGHNT and CDR2 is YYREEE (reference sequence). This chain's CDR3 is CASSPASSGANVLTF. The CDR3 DNA sequence: TGTGCCAGCAGCCCCGCGAGTTCTGGGGCCAACGTCCTGACTTTC.

This chain connects TRBV18 to TRBJ2-7, with TRBD2 identical over 8 bases. The CDR3 contains 15 residues. The germline V gene encodes CDR1 KGHSH and CDR2 LQKENI. After removal of 2 bases from V and 1 base from J, the junction contained 4 bases not matched to a gene. The CDR3 is CASSPTGGPSYEQYF. The CDR3 DNA sequence: TGTGCCAGCTCACCAACGGGAGGGCCGTCCTACGAGCAGTACTTC.

The chain recombines TRBV28 with TRBJ2-1; perhaps TRBD1 as D (6 bases). CDR1 is MDHEN and CDR2 is SYDVKM in the germline V gene. The CDR3 has 17 residues. V lost 6 bases, J lost 3 bases, and 21 bases lay in between. This CDR3 reads CASRGTTGTRFYNEQFF. The CDR3 DNA reads as TGTGCCAGCAGGGGAACAACCGGGACACGTTTCTACAATGAGCAGTTCTTC. Supplemented by reference TRBV28 and TRBJ2-1, the full variable domain reads DVKVTQSSRYLVKRTGEKVFLECVQDMDHENMFWYRQDPGLGLRLIYFSYDVKMKEKGDIPEGYSVSREKKERFSLILESASTNQTSMYLCASRGTTGTRFYNEQFFGPGTRLTVL.

This clone was seen only a few times. The sample carries other DNA sequences with the same CDR3. The CDR3: CASSPGTHYEQYV. DNA for the CDR3: TGTGCCAGCAGCCCGGGGACTCACTACGAGCAGTACGTC. The J gene is TRBJ2-7, the V gene TRBV7-4; weak D call: TRBD2 (6 bases). V lost 5 bases and J lost 3, with 11 bases in between. CDR1 SGHVT and CDR2 SQSDAQ come from the germline V gene. This CDR3 contains 13 residues.

The chain links TRBV6-6 to TRBJ1-1; perhaps TRBD1 as D (6 bases). Germline assignment: CDR1 MNHNY and CDR2 SVGAGI (reference sequence). Trimming shortened V by 5 bases and J by 4 bases, and 14 bases separated the two germline ends. The CDR3 totals 14 residues. CDR3 DNA sequence: TGTGCCAGCAGTCCTCAGCAGGGGCGCACTGAAGCTTTCTTT. Translation: CASSPQQGRTEAFF.

This clone was counted only a few times. The chain combines TRBV5-1 with TRBJ2-5; 7 bases are a match to TRBD1. CDR3 length: 15 residues. Trimming at V came to 3 bases and at J to 5 bases, leaving 10 bases not matched to a gene. Germline V gene data show CDR1 as SGHRS and CDR2 as YFSETQ. CDR3 sequence reads: CASSYQEGARETQYF. The CDR3 nucleotides read TGCGCCAGCAGCTACCAAGAGGGGGCACGGGAGACCCAGTACTTC. Combining the CDR3 with reference TRBV5-1 and TRBJ2-5 gives the whole variable domain KAGVTQTPRYLIKTRGQQVTLSCSPISGHRSVSWYQQTPGQGLQFLFEYFSETQRNKGNFPGRFSGRQFSNSRSEMNVSTLELGDSALYLCASSYQEGARETQYFGPGTRLLVL.

This clone has only a few counts. V and J are TRBV9 and TRBJ2-6; D gene uncertain. CDR1 and CDR2 from the germline V gene are SGDLS and YYNGEE. The V end was cut by 4 bases, the J end by 4 bases, with 12 bases between. The length of the CDR3 is 15 residues. The DNA for the CDR3 is TGTGCCAGCAGCAGCCGTCCGTCCGGGGCCAACGTCCTGACTTTC. It yields the protein CASSSRPSGANVLTF.

J is TRBJ1-1 and V is TRBV6-5, with D possibly being TRBD1 (5 bases). The V and J ends lost 0 bases and 0 bases respectively, with 8 bases between them. This CDR3 has 15 residues. Per germline, CDR1 MNHEY and CDR2 SVGAGI. CDR3 sequence reads: CASSYSAGLNTEAFF. The CDR3 DNA is TGTGCCAGCAGTTACTCGGCAGGGCTGAACACTGAAGCTTTCTTT.

The DNA for the CDR3 is TGTGCCAGCAGTCTCTATCAGGGGGCATCCCCCGGCTACACCTTC. Its translation: CASSLYQGASPGYTF. The V call is TRBV27, the J call TRBJ1-2, with 8 bases that match TRBD1. The CDR3 loop spans 15 amino acids. Trimming removed 5 bases from V and 8 bases from J; junction bases left unmatched: 13. Germline V CDR1 and CDR2: MNHEY, SMNVEV (reference sequence).

The chain carries TRBV11-2 and TRBJ2-1; 7 nucleotides match TRBD1. Losses at the gene ends were 5 bases for V and 2 bases for J; bases not matched to a gene: 9. CDR1 and CDR2 (germline): SGHAT, FQNNGV. The CDR3 spans 16 residues. The CDR3 spells CASSREQGHPYNEQFF. The DNA of the CDR3 is TGTGCCAGCAGCCGTGAACAGGGGCACCCCTACAATGAGCAGTTCTTC.

The table lists this clone with a few counts. V and J are TRBV7-9 and TRBJ1-1, with D hard to call. Germline assignment: CDR1 SEHNR and CDR2 FQNEAQ (reference sequence). V lost 5 bases to trimming and J lost 3 bases, with 13 bases between them. CDR3 length: 14 amino acids. CDR3 DNA: TGTGCCAGCAGCACTCGACCCCAGGACACTGAAGCTTTCTTT. Translated: CASSTRPQDTEAFF.

In its sample, this clone was seen a few times. The chain recombines TRBV18 with TRBJ1-1; no clear D. The germline V gene has CDR1 KGHSH and CDR2 LQKENI. V was trimmed by 3 bases and J by 0 bases, leaving 14 bases between them. The CDR3 has 16 residues. CDR3 in DNA: TGTGCCAGCTCACCTAGAACAGCTAATATGAACACTGAAGCTTTCTTT. The encoded protein is CASSPRTANMNTEAFF.

This clone was counted only a few times. This chain connects TRBV5-4 to TRBJ2-1; the match to TRBD1 covers 10 bases. V lost 1 base, J lost 6 bases, and 7 bases stayed unmatched. Germline CDR1 and CDR2: SGHNT and YYREEE (reference sequence). This CDR3 region has 16 residues. The CDR3 is CASSLRGQGNSNEQFF. In DNA, the CDR3 is TGTGCCAGCAGCTTGAGGGGACAGGGGAACAGCAATGAGCAGTTCTTC.

V usage is TRBV2 and J usage is TRBJ2-7, with 8 bases aligning to TRBD2. The junction had 16 bases not matched to a gene; V was cut back by 5 bases and J by 1 base. CDR3 length equals 18 residues. Germline lookup yields CDR1 SNHLY and CDR2 FYNNEI. The CDR3 reads CASSQGNYVQRESYEQYF. The CDR3 DNA reads TGTGCCAGCAGTCAAGGCAACTACGTCCAGCGGGAGTCCTACGAGCAGTACTTC. Based on the CDR3 plus reference TRBV2 and TRBJ2-7, the full variable domain is EPEVTQTPSHQVTQMGQEVILRCVPISNHLYFYWYRQILGQKVEFLVSFYNNEISEKSEIFDDQFSVERPDGSNFTLKIRSTKLEDSAMYFCASSQGNYVQRESYEQYFGPGTRLTVT.

The V gene is TRBV23-1, the J gene TRBJ2-7, with unresolved D. TRBV23-1 is filed as an ORF, its function uncertain. The CDR3 length is 16 residues. V was pared by 0 bases and J by 3 bases, with 15 bases between. In nucleotides, the CDR3 is TGCGCCAGCAGTCAATCTGACGGCCGCATCAACTACGAGCAGTACGTC. It specifies CASSQSDGRINYEQYV.

The V call is TRBV6-6, the J call TRBJ2-7; 7 bases line up with TRBD1. Germline loops: CDR1 MNHNY, CDR2 SVGAGI (reference sequence). The CDR3 sequence is 13 residues long. V trimming: 3 bases; J trimming: 6 bases; junction bases outside the gene matches: 5. The DNA of the CDR3 is TGTGCCAGCAGTTATCACAGGGGCCTCGAGCAGTACTTC. Its protein is CASSYHRGLEQYF.

V gene TRBV10-2 combines with J gene TRBJ2-1; the match to TRBD2 covers 9 bases. V lost 10 bases to trimming and J lost 4 bases; unmatched junction nucleotides: 8. This CDR3 has 14 residues. The V gene's germline CDR1 is WSHSY and CDR2 SAAADI. The CDR3 region has the DNA TGCGCCACTTCCTTAGCGGGAGAATACAATGAGCAGTTCTTC. Amino acids: CATSLAGEYNEQFF.

V usage is TRBV5-4 and J usage is TRBJ2-5; 7 bases map to TRBD2. In germline, CDR1 is SGHNT, CDR2 YYREEE (reference sequence). The CDR3 spans 15 residues. After removal of 0 bases from V and 3 bases from J, the junction contained 5 bases not matched to a gene. The chain's CDR3 is CASSLAVLAEETQYF. For the CDR3, the DNA is TGTGCCAGCAGCTTGGCCGTCCTAGCGGAAGAGACCCAGTACTTC.

This chain uses TRBV7-8 with TRBJ2-5; D unresolved. The V gene's germline CDR1 is SGHVS and CDR2 FQNEAQ. With 2 bases removed from V and 1 base from J, the gap between germline ends came to 17 bases. This CDR3 is 17 amino acids long. CDR3 amino acids: CASSLSIRSTRQETQYF. In DNA, the CDR3 is TGTGCCAGCAGCTTAAGCATCCGGTCCACCCGCCAAGAGACCCAGTACTTC.

The chain joins TRBV7-3 to TRBJ2-2; D is possibly TRBD1 (6 bases). The ends were cut back, 5 bases at V and 2 bases at J, with 18 bases in the middle. Per the germline V gene, CDR1 is SGHTA and CDR2 is FQGTGA. This CDR3 is 17 amino acids long. CDR3 residues: CASSPGAGAFNTGELFF. The CDR3 DNA is TGTGCCAGCAGCCCTGGTGCAGGGGCGTTTAACACCGGGGAGCTGTTTTTT.

This clone was counted between two and nine times. Additional DNA sequences in this sample encode the identical CDR3. V usage is TRBV19 and J usage is TRBJ1-1; the match to TRBD1 covers 9 bases. The CDR3 length is 14 residues. Trimming at V came to 6 bases and at J to 2 bases, leaving 4 bases not matched to a gene. Per the germline V gene, CDR1 is LNHDA and CDR2 is SQIVND (reference sequence). The CDR3 DNA sequence: TGTGCCAGTAGCACGGGACAGGGCAACACTGAAGCTTTCTTT. It encodes CASSTGQGNTEAFF.

This clone was observed a few times. V and J are TRBV5-1 and TRBJ2-3; 8 bases map to TRBD2. CDR3 size: 16 residues. CDR1 and CDR2 from the germline V gene are SGHRS and YFSETQ. After removal of 6 bases from V and 2 bases from J, the junction contained 11 bases not matched to a gene. The CDR3 reads CASTLILSGITDTQYF. CDR3 sequence (DNA): TGCGCCAGCACACTGATACTTAGCGGGATCACAGATACGCAGTATTTT.